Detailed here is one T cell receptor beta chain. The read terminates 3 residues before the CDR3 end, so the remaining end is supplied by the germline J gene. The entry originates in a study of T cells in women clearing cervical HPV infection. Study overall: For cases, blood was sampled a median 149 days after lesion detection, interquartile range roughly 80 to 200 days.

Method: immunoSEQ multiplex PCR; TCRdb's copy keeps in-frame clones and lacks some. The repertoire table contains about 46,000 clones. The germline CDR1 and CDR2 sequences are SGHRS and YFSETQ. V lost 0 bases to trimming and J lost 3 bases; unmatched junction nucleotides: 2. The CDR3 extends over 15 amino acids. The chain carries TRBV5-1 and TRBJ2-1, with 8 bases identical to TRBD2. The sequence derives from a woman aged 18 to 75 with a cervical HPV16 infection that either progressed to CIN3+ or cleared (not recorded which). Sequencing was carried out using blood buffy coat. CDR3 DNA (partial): TGCGCCAGCAGCTTGGGCGGGGGGATCTACAATGAG. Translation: CASSLGGGIYNE. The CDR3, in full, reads CASSLGGGIYNEQFF.